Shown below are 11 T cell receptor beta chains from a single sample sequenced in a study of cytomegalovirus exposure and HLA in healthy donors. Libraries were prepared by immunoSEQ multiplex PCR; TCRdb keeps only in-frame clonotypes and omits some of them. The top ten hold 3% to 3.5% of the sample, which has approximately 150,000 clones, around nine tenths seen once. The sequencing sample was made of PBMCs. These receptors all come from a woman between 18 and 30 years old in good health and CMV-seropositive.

This CDR3 reads CASKSGLAAYNEQFF. The DNA of the CDR3 is TGTGCCAGCAAATCGGGACTAGCGGCCTACAATGAGCAGTTCTTC. The V and J genes are TRBV2 and TRBJ2-1, with TRBD2 matching over 11 bases. The germline gives CDR1 SNHLY, CDR2 FYNNEI. The J segment lost 2 bases and the V segment lost 7 bases, leaving 4 bases of the junction unmatched. The CDR3 contains 15 residues. Together with reference TRBV2 and TRBJ2-1, the CDR3 gives the full variable domain: EPEVTQTPSHQVTQMGQEVILRCVPISNHLYFYWYRQILGQKVEFLVSFYNNEISEKSEIFDDQFSVERPDGSNFTLKIRSTKLEDSAMYFCASKSGLAAYNEQFFGPGTRLTVL.

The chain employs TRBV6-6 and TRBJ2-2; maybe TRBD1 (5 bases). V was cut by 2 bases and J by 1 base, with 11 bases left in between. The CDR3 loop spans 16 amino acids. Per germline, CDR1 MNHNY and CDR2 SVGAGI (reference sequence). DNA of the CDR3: TGTGCCAGCAGTTACATCAGGGCAGAGAACACCGGGGAGCTGTTTTTT. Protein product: CASSYIRAENTGELFF.

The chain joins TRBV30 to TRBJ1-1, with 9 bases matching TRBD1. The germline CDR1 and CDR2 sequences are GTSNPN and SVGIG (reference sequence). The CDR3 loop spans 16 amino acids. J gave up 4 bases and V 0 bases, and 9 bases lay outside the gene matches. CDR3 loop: CAWSVRGGQGRTEAFF. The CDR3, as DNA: TGTGCCTGGAGTGTACGAGGGGGACAGGGTCGCACTGAAGCTTTCTTT.

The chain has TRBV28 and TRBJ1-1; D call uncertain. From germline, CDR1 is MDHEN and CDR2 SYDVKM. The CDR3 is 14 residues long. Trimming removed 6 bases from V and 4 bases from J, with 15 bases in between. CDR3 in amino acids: CASSSTAVVTEAFF. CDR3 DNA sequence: TGTGCCAGCAGCTCGACTGCGGTGGTCACTGAAGCTTTCTTT.

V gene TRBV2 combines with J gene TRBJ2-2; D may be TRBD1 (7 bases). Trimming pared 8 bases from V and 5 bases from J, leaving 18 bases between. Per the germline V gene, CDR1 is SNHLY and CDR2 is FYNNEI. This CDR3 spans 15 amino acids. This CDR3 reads CASGGTAYRTGELFF. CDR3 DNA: TGTGCCAGCGGAGGGACAGCCTACCGAACCGGGGAGCTGTTTTTT.

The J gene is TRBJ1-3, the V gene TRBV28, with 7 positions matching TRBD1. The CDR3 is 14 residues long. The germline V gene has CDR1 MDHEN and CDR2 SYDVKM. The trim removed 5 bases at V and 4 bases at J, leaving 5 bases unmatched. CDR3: CASSPTGRGNTIYF. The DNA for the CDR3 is TGTGCCAGCAGTCCGACAGGGAGAGGAAACACCATATATTTT. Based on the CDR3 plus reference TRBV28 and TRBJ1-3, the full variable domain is DVKVTQSSRYLVKRTGEKVFLECVQDMDHENMFWYRQDPGLGLRLIYFSYDVKMKEKGDIPEGYSVSREKKERFSLILESASTNQTSMYLCASSPTGRGNTIYFGEGSWLTVV.

The DNA for the CDR3 is TGTGCCAGCAGGGCCCGGGACAGCACCTACGAGCAGTACTTC. Residues: CASRARDSTYEQYF. The gene calls are TRBV6-5 and TRBJ2-7, with 7 bases aligning to TRBD1. The CDR3 totals 14 residues. The trim removed 6 bases at V and 2 bases at J, leaving 7 bases unmatched. The germline V gene encodes CDR1 MNHEY and CDR2 SVGAGI.

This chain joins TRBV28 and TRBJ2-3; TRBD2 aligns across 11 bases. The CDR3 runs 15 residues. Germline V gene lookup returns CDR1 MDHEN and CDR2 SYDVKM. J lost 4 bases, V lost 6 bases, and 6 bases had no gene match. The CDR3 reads CASSLTSGSADTQYF. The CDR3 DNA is TGTGCCAGCAGCCTCACTAGCGGGAGTGCAGATACGCAGTATTTT. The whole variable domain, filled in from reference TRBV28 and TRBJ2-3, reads DVKVTQSSRYLVKRTGEKVFLECVQDMDHENMFWYRQDPGLGLRLIYFSYDVKMKEKGDIPEGYSVSREKKERFSLILESASTNQTSMYLCASSLTSGSADTQYFGPGTRLTVL.

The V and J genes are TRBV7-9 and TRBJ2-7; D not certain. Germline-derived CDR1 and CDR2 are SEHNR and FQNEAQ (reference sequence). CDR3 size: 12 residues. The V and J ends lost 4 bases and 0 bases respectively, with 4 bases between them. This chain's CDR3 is CASSSRSYEQYF. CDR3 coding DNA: TGTGCCAGCAGCTCCCGCTCCTACGAGCAGTACTTC.

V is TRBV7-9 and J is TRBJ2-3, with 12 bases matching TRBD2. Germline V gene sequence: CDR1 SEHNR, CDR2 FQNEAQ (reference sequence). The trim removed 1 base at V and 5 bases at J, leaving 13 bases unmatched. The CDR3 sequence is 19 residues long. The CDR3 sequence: CASSLEGARLAGGRDTQYF. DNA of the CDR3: TGTGCCAGCAGCTTAGAGGGGGCGCGCCTAGCGGGAGGGCGAGATACGCAGTATTTT.

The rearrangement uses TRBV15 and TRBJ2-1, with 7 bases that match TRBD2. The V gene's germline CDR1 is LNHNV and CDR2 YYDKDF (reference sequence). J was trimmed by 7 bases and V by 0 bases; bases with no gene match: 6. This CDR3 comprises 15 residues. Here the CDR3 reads CATSRDGRARNEQFF. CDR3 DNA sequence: TGTGCCACCAGCAGAGATGGGAGGGCCAGAAATGAGCAGTTCTTC.